This T cell receptor (beta chain) appears in the sequencing data of a study of T cell repertoires and HLA-DP antigens. Across the whole study: Transduced HeLa cells presented HLA-DP to CD4+ T cells.

The V and J ends lost 0 bases and 4 bases respectively, with 8 bases between them. Germline lookup yields CDR1 SGHRS and CDR2 YFSETQ. The CDR3 extends over 14 amino acids. As to this clone: Its target is unknown. The same CDR3 also results from other DNA sequences found in this sample.

Amplification used primers for 54 TRBV and 13 TRBJ segments. The method was immunoSEQ multiplex PCR; TCRdb's version includes in-frame clones alone and lacks a portion of them. Of about 110,000 clones in the sample, over 90% were seen once. This receptor was taken from a woman aged 18-29 years in good health and CMV-seronegative. What was sequenced was CD4+ T cells from PBMCs. The V gene is TRBV5-1, the J gene TRBJ2-1; maybe TRBD1 (6 bases). CDR3 sequence (DNA): TGCGCCAGCAGCTTGGGACAGGCTTACAATGAGCAGTTCTTC. Protein product: CASSLGQAYNEQFF.